This TCR beta chain is from a study of CD8 T cells in ankylosing spondylitis. General observations from the study: Reactive arthritis synovial fluid and blood were previously reported to contain some motif variants.

The CDR3 consists of 15 residues. The germline V and J ends were trimmed by 0 bases and 1 base, with 7 bases remaining between them. The V gene's germline CDR1 is SGDLS and CDR2 YYNGEE. Turning to this clonotype: Antigen unknown.

MiXCR, applied by TCRdb to the 5' RACE reads, yields one record per CDR3 protein. Of 200,000 to 250,000 distinct CDR3 sequences in the sample, around a quarter were seen once. Sample: blood, either unsorted or a sorted T cell fraction (not recorded which). The clonotype was recovered from a male donor with ankylosing spondylitis or in good health (not recorded which). V and J are TRBV9 and TRBJ2-2, with no clear D. CDR3 sequence (DNA): TGTGCCAGCAGCGTAGAGGGCGGGAACACCGGGGAGCTGTTTTTT. Amino acid sequence: CASSVEGGNTGELFF.